These 6 T cell receptor beta chains were all obtained from the same sample, sequenced in a study of T cell responses to AZD1222 COVID-19 vaccine. Profiling relied on immunoSEQ multiplex PCR, and the TCRdb table lists in-frame clones only, not all of them. Altogether 100,000 to 150,000 clones are present, approximately 90% being singletons, with the ten largest covering around 7.7%. This sample comprised peripheral blood, obtained on day 0 of AZD1222 vaccination. The origin of the receptors is an adult in good health.

This clone was detected once. The rearrangement joins TRBV2 to TRBJ1-5; D remains ambiguous. The CDR3 runs 15 residues. Germline CDR1 reads SNHLY; CDR2 reads FYNNEI. V was shortened by 5 bases and J by 2 bases, with 13 bases between the two germline ends. The CDR3 is CASSPGPYGNQPQHF. The CDR3 DNA sequence: TGTGCCAGCAGTCCAGGTCCTTATGGCAATCAGCCCCAGCATTTT.

V is TRBV9 and J is TRBJ1-2, with D uncertain. The germline CDR1 and CDR2 sequences are SGDLS and YYNGEE. Deletions cut 0 bases from V and 7 bases from J, with 4 bases between. The CDR3 is made up of 11 amino acids. The CDR3 reads CASSVDSGYTF. Written as DNA, the CDR3 is TGTGCCAGCAGCGTAGACAGTGGCTACACCTTC. Full variable domain (remainder filled in from reference TRBV9 and TRBJ1-2): DSGVTQTPKHLITATGQRVTLRCSPRSGDLSVYWYQQSLDQGLQFLIQYYNGEERAKGNILERFSAQQFPDLHSELNLSSLELGDSALYFCASSVDSGYTFGSGTRLTVV.

The chain recombines TRBV10-3 with TRBJ2-7; weak D call: TRBD2 (5 bases). The CDR3 is 14 residues long. The V end was cut by 2 bases, the J end by 4 bases, with 12 bases between. CDR1 is ENHRY, CDR2 SYGVKD, per germline. The DNA of the CDR3 is TGTGCCATCAGTGAGAGAGGGTTTAAATACGAGCAGTACTTC. Translating it yields CAISERGFKYEQYF.

V usage is TRBV18 and J usage is TRBJ1-1, with D possibly being TRBD1 (6 bases). Germline CDR1 reads KGHSH; CDR2 reads LQKENI. The V end was cut by 4 bases, the J end by 2 bases, with 17 bases between. CDR3 length: 16 amino acids. CDR3 in DNA: TGTGCCAGCTCACAAACCGAAGGACAGAGTAACACTGAAGCTTTCTTT. This sequence encodes CASSQTEGQSNTEAFF.

In DNA form, the CDR3 reads TGTGCCAGCTCACCACCCCGCGGGGACAGTAAAAGACTGTTTTTT. This codes for CASSPPRGDSKRLFF. The J gene is TRBJ1-4, the V gene TRBV18; TRBD1 matches 7 bases. V shed 0 bases and J 13 bases; nucleotides not matched to a gene: 11. This CDR3 is built from 15 residues. Germline V lookup: CDR1 KGHSH, CDR2 LQKENI. The full variable domain, its missing parts supplied by reference TRBV18 and TRBJ1-4, is NAGVMQNPRHLVRRRGQEARLRCSPMKGHSHVYWYRQLPEEGLKFMVYLQKENIIDESGMPKERFSAEFPKEGPSILRIQQVVRGDSAAYFCASSPPRGDSKRLFFGSGTQLSVL.

The chain employs TRBV5-1 and TRBJ2-2; 8 bases match TRBD1. The trim removed 0 bases at V and 1 base at J, leaving 2 bases unmatched. The CDR3 spans 16 residues. The germline V gene encodes CDR1 SGHRS and CDR2 YFSETQ. CDR3 sequence reads: CASSLGTGRNTGELFF. The DNA for the CDR3 is TGCGCCAGCAGCTTGGGGACAGGGAGGAACACCGGGGAGCTGTTTTTT.